A single sample gave rise to the 3 T cell receptor beta chains below, sequenced in a study of T cell repertoires in cytomegalovirus infection. These TCRs are of unknown antigen specificity. TCRdb processed the reads anew with MiXCR; each CDR3 protein has one entry. The table lists roughly 80,000 distinct CDR3 sequences, roughly a quarter of them singletons. This specimen was CD8+ T cells from cultured PBMCs, taken from culture after CMV antigen stimulation. These receptors were obtained from a human donor in good health (CMV status not recorded). Some clones in this sample may be carry-over from other donors' samples.

This clonotype was seen at least ten times. V usage is TRBV7-9 and J usage is TRBJ1-4; D not resolved. Between the trimmed V and J ends, which lost 2 bases and 7 bases, there was a span of 2 bases. CDR3 size: 11 residues. Germline V gene sequence: CDR1 SEHNR, CDR2 FQNEAQ (reference sequence). The CDR3 is CASSLSEKLFF. The CDR3 DNA follows: TGTGCCAGCAGCTTAAGTGAAAAACTGTTTTTT. Looking up the rest from reference TRBV7-9 and TRBJ1-4 gives the full variable domain: DTGVSQNPRHKITKRGQNVTFRCDPISEHNRLYWYRQTLGQGPEFLTYFQNEAQLEKSRLLSDRFSAERPKGSFSTLEIQRTEQGDSAMYLCASSLSEKLFFGSGTQLSVL.

The sample holds many counts of this clonotype. The chain joins TRBV7-9 to TRBJ2-1; perhaps TRBD1 as D (5 bases). Looked up from germline, CDR1 is SEHNR and CDR2 is FQNEAQ (reference sequence). V was cut by 5 bases and J by 7 bases, with 9 bases left in between. The CDR3 contains 12 residues. As DNA, the CDR3 is TGTGCCAGCAGCCCCCGACAGAATGAGCAGTTCTTC. It is translated as CASSPRQNEQFF. Complete variable domain (other parts from reference TRBV7-9 and TRBJ2-1): DTGVSQNPRHKITKRGQNVTFRCDPISEHNRLYWYRQTLGQGPEFLTYFQNEAQLEKSRLLSDRFSAERPKGSFSTLEIQRTEQGDSAMYLCASSPRQNEQFFGPGTRLTVL.

V usage is TRBV27 and J usage is TRBJ2-1; 12 bases are shared with TRBD2. After removal of 6 bases from V and 9 bases from J, the junction contained 6 bases not matched to a gene. This CDR3 comprises 14 residues. Germline V lookup: CDR1 MNHEY, CDR2 SMNVEV (reference sequence). The CDR3 nucleotides are TGTGCCAGCAGGCTAGCGGGAGGGCCAGGTGAGCAGTTCTTC. The encoded protein is CASRLAGGPGEQFF.